These 31 T cell receptor beta chains were all obtained from the same sample, sequenced in a study of response to subunit inactivated influenza vaccine (dated by TCRdb to the late 2010s). The method behind the library was RT-PCR. Sequencing instrument: Illumina HiSeq 2500. Using fastp at Q25 and MiXCR, TCRdb reprocessed the public reads and kept productive beta chains. Rows with a matching CDR3 protein are joined into one entry that keeps the most common DNA and genes. This sample holds roughly 710,000 distinct CDR3 sequences; 14% were observed only once. Approximately 7.6% of the sample comes from the top ten. The sample in question was PBMCs from blood, obtained approximately 15 days before vaccination. The receptors stem from a man in his forties or fifties who received an inactivated influenza vaccine. Donor details come from another sample of the same person, matched by shared clones.

This sequence joins TRBV28 and TRBJ2-5; D possibly uses TRBD1 or TRBD2 (5 bases each). Germline V gene data show CDR1 as MDHEN and CDR2 as SYDVKM. The CDR3 runs to 14 residues. V was pared by 5 bases and J by 5 bases, with 15 bases between. The DNA for the CDR3 is TGTGCCAGCAGTCGAGGGTGGGGGTACGAGACCCAGTACTTC. Protein product: CASSRGWGYETQYF.

The rearrangement joins TRBV12-3 or TRBV12-4 to TRBJ1-5; unclear D gene. The CDR3 extends over 17 amino acids. Trimming shortened V by 2 bases and J by 0 bases, and 14 bases separated the two germline ends. CDR3 residues: CASSLKSGGNSNQPQHF. The CDR3 DNA reads TGTGCCAGCAGTTTAAAGTCGGGAGGGAATAGCAATCAGCCCCAGCATTTT.

This clonotype came up a few times. V gene TRBV20-1 combines with J gene TRBJ2-3, with TRBD2 identical over 11 bases. Germline V gene data show CDR1 as DFQATT and CDR2 as SNEGSKA (reference sequence). This CDR3 spans 15 amino acids. The V segment lost 4 bases and the J segment 4 bases; nucleotides outside the gene matches: 7. CDR3 sequence reads: CSATPSGRIADTQYF. DNA of the CDR3: TGCAGTGCTACCCCTAGCGGGAGGATCGCAGATACGCAGTATTTT.

This clonotype turned up a few times. The chain carries TRBV6-5 and TRBJ2-7, with 9 bases identical to TRBD2. Trimming at V came to 2 bases and at J to 2 bases, leaving 4 bases not matched to a gene. Germline lookup yields CDR1 MNHEY and CDR2 SVGAGI. CDR3 size: 15 residues. This CDR3 is CASSYHPSGAYEQYF. The CDR3 coding sequence is TGTGCCAGCAGTTACCATCCTAGCGGGGCCTACGAGCAGTACTTC.

This rearrangement joins TRBV4-3 to TRBJ2-1, with 8 positions matching TRBD2. J gave up 4 bases and V 1 base, and 3 bases lay outside the gene matches. CDR1 and CDR2 from the germline V gene are LGHNA and YSLEER. The CDR3 sequence is 15 residues long. In DNA form, the CDR3 reads TGCGCCAGCAGCCAAGGAGGGACTAGGTACAATGAGCAGTTCTTC. As protein: CASSQGGTRYNEQFF.

At least ten counts were recorded for this clonotype. This rearrangement joins TRBV12-3 or TRBV12-4 to TRBJ2-1; 7 bases align to TRBD2. The V segment lost 3 bases and the J segment 0 bases; nucleotides outside the gene matches: 5. The CDR3 has 16 residues. The CDR3 is CASSLGGSLSYNEQFF. CDR3 DNA: TGTGCCAGCAGTTTGGGAGGGAGCCTCTCCTACAATGAGCAGTTCTTC.

The chain carries TRBV5-1 and TRBJ2-1, with D possibly being TRBD1 (5 bases). The CDR3 loop spans 15 amino acids. Trimming removed 3 bases at V and 8 bases at J, with 18 bases between. The germline CDR1 and CDR2 sequences are SGHRS and YFSETQ. This CDR3 reads CASSSGWGPTDEQFF. CDR3 bases: TGCGCCAGCAGCTCCGGATGGGGCCCGACGGATGAGCAGTTCTTC.

This clonotype was recorded at least ten times. V is TRBV29-1 and J is TRBJ2-3; D may correspond to TRBD1 or TRBD2 (5 bases each). Germline V gives CDR1 SQVTM, CDR2 ANQGSEA. V was pared by 7 bases and J by 9 bases, with 23 bases between. CDR3 length: 14 amino acids. Here the CDR3 DNA reads TGCAGCGCTATGCTAGGGGCGGAGGTTGGGACGCAGTATTTT. This translates into CSAMLGAEVGTQYF.

The sample holds a few counts of this clonotype. The V gene is TRBV29-1, the J gene TRBJ2-7; 7 bases line up with TRBD1. The CDR3 consists of 12 residues. Trimming took 2 bases from V and 2 from J; bases not matched to a gene: 0. CDR1 and CDR2 from the germline V gene are SQVTM and ANQGSEA. CDR3 coding DNA: TGCAGCGTTGAAAGGGGGCCCTACGAGCAGTACTTC. Protein product: CSVERGPYEQYF.

The V call is TRBV5-5, the J call TRBJ2-7, with TRBD1 identical over 7 bases. The germline V gene encodes CDR1 SGHKS and CDR2 YYEKEE (reference sequence). CDR3 length equals 15 residues. V shed 1 base, J shed 2 bases, and the junction held 6 bases outside the gene matches. In DNA form, the CDR3 reads TGTGCCAGCAGCTTGTCCTGGGACAGTACCTACGAGCAGTACTTC. Protein: CASSLSWDSTYEQYF.

This clonotype has more than one count but fewer than ten. V is TRBV5-1 and J is TRBJ2-7, with D perhaps matching TRBD1 (6 bases). The CDR3 sequence is 15 residues long. The V gene's germline CDR1 is SGHRS and CDR2 YFSETQ. Trimming pared 4 bases from V and 1 base from J, leaving 15 bases between. Written as DNA, the CDR3 is TGCGCCAGCAGCGCCATCCGGGACACGTCCTACGAGCAGTACTTC. This gives the protein CASSAIRDTSYEQYF. The full variable domain, rest sourced from reference TRBV5-1 and TRBJ2-7, is KAGVTQTPRYLIKTRGQQVTLSCSPISGHRSVSWYQQTPGQGLQFLFEYFSETQRNKGNFPGRFSGRQFSNSRSEMNVSTLELGDSALYLCASSAIRDTSYEQYFGPGTRLTVT.

The sample holds a few counts of this clonotype. J is TRBJ2-6 and V is TRBV6-2 or TRBV6-3; no reliable D call. The CDR3 sequence is 17 residues long. Germline V gene sequence: CDR1 MNHEY, CDR2 SVGEGT. V lost 5 bases, J lost 0 bases, and 14 bases lay in between. CDR3: CASSPGQSPSGANVLTF. Written as DNA, the CDR3 is TGTGCCAGCAGTCCCGGTCAGTCCCCCTCTGGGGCCAACGTCCTGACTTTC.

This chain uses TRBV20-1 with TRBJ2-3; tentative D call: TRBD2 (6 bases). The CDR3 is 11 residues long. Looked up from germline, CDR1 is DFQATT and CDR2 is SNEGSKA (reference sequence). V dropped 3 bases and J dropped 9 bases, with 10 bases sitting between them. The CDR3 is CSASRGGTQYF. The DNA of the CDR3 is TGCAGTGCTAGTCGTGGAGGGACGCAGTATTTT.

J is TRBJ1-2 and V is TRBV4-3; tentative D call: TRBD1 (5 bases). The V end lost 4 bases, the J end lost 0 bases, and 15 bases lay between the germline ends. This CDR3 is 16 amino acids long. CDR1 and CDR2 (germline): LGHNA, YSLEER. This CDR3 is CASSLKGRHSNYGYTF. The CDR3 nucleotides are TGCGCCAGCAGCCTTAAGGGGAGGCACTCTAACTATGGCTACACCTTC.

This clonotype was recorded at least ten times. CDR3 bases: TGCAGCGTTGAGCGGGGGGAAAATAATGAGCAGTTCTTC. It is translated as CSVERGENNEQFF. The genes are TRBV29-1 and TRBJ2-1, with 8 bases fitting TRBD2. Germline assignment: CDR1 SQVTM and CDR2 ANQGSEA. J lost 7 bases, V lost 3 bases, and 5 bases had no gene match. This CDR3 spans 13 amino acids.

On this clonotype itself: A much larger clone lies a single base off, so this may be a read error. This chain's CDR3 is CSVGESGPGELLF. In DNA, the CDR3 is TGCAGCGTTGGAGAATCAGGGCCCGGGGAGCTGCTTTTT. The genes are TRBV29-1 and TRBJ2-2; either TRBD1 or TRBD2 may supply D (5 bases each). Germline lookup yields CDR1 SQVTM and CDR2 ANQGSEA. This CDR3 contains 13 residues.

This clonotype turned up a few times. The chain joins TRBV20-1 to TRBJ2-7, with TRBD2 matching over 8 bases. Unmatched junction bases numbered 11, after V lost 5 bases and J lost 5 bases. The CDR3 length is 14 residues. The germline V gene has CDR1 DFQATT and CDR2 SNEGSKA (reference sequence). The chain's CDR3 is CSASLLAGGHEQYF. The CDR3 nucleotides read TGCAGTGCTTCTCTTTTGGCGGGAGGACACGAGCAGTACTTC.

This clonotype was picked up a small number of times. The chain joins TRBV27 to TRBJ2-2, with 11 nucleotides matching TRBD1. Germline V gene data show CDR1 as MNHEY and CDR2 as SMNVEV (reference sequence). V was pared by 8 bases and J by 5 bases, with 1 base of the junction left unmatched. CDR3 length: 13 residues. CDR3 loop: CASRDRGTGELFF. CDR3 bases: TGTGCCAGCCGGGACAGGGGGACCGGGGAGCTGTTTTTT.

This chain uses TRBV24-1 with TRBJ2-5; 11 nucleotides agree with TRBD1. Looked up from germline, CDR1 is KGHDR and CDR2 is SFDVKD. The CDR3 covers 19 residues. Germline trimming cut 3 bases from V and 4 bases from J; bases unmatched to any gene: 15. The CDR3 bases are TGTGCCACCAGTGATCCCTGGACAGGGGGCTTCTCCAACCGAGAGACCCAGTACTTC. It yields the protein CATSDPWTGGFSNRETQYF.

This clonotype was observed at least ten times. This chain connects TRBV12-3 or TRBV12-4 to TRBJ2-1; the D gene is possibly TRBD2 (8 bases). Trimming took off 6 bases at V and 14 bases at J, with 26 bases between the two ends. This CDR3 contains 15 residues. CDR3 DNA sequence: TGTGCCAGCAGCTCCTCGGGGCTAGCGGGCAGGGGGGAGTTCTTC. Amino acids: CASSSSGLAGRGEFF.

This clonotype was observed a few times. This chain links TRBV28 with TRBJ1-4; TRBD1 matches at 7 bases. The CDR3 is made up of 15 amino acids. CDR1 MDHEN and CDR2 SYDVKM come from the germline V gene. V was clipped by 4 bases and J by 2 bases; unmatched bases: 4. Here the CDR3 reads CASSSSGGTNEKLFF. CDR3 coding DNA: TGTGCCAGCAGTTCCTCAGGGGGGACTAATGAAAAACTGTTTTTT. Filled out from reference TRBV28 and TRBJ1-4, the complete variable domain reads DVKVTQSSRYLVKRTGEKVFLECVQDMDHENMFWYRQDPGLGLRLIYFSYDVKMKEKGDIPEGYSVSREKKERFSLILESASTNQTSMYLCASSSSGGTNEKLFFGSGTQLSVL.

The gene calls are TRBV2 and TRBJ2-3, with D possibly matching TRBD1 (5 bases). In germline, CDR1 is SNHLY, CDR2 FYNNEI. The CDR3 runs to 15 residues. V shed 4 bases and J shed 1 base, with 12 bases lying between them. The CDR3 loop reads CASSAPGMGTDTQYF. The CDR3 DNA reads TGTGCCAGCAGTGCCCCAGGGATGGGCACAGATACGCAGTATTTT.

This clonotype was recorded at least ten times. V is TRBV15 and J is TRBJ2-1; D is tentatively TRBD1 or TRBD2 (5 bases each). The CDR3 has 16 residues. CDR1 is LNHNV, CDR2 YYDKDF, per germline (reference sequence). The ends were cut back, 0 bases at V and 4 bases at J, with 13 bases in the middle. The CDR3 region has the DNA TGTGCCACCAGCAGAGAGACGGGGCGAGGTTACAATGAGCAGTTCTTC. Its translation is CATSRETGRGYNEQFF.

This clonotype was found many times. V usage is TRBV11-2 and J usage is TRBJ2-2; a weak D match, TRBD1 (5 bases). The CDR3 has 14 residues. From germline, CDR1 is SGHAT and CDR2 FQNNGV. Trimming cost V 2 bases and J 4 bases, with 8 bases left between them. CDR3 residues: CASSLQGATGELFF. For the CDR3, the DNA is TGTGCCAGCAGCTTACAGGGCGCCACCGGGGAGCTGTTTTTT.

The rearrangement uses TRBV2 and TRBJ2-1, with 9 bases that match TRBD1. The germline V gene encodes CDR1 SNHLY and CDR2 FYNNEI. The ends lost 8 bases at V and 2 bases at J; junction bases unmatched: 7. The CDR3 loop spans 15 amino acids. The CDR3 sequence is CASGAGTGTYNEQFF. The CDR3, as DNA: TGTGCCAGCGGAGCCGGGACAGGGACCTACAATGAGCAGTTCTTC.

Ten or more counts support this clonotype. V is TRBV5-6 and J is TRBJ1-1; D call uncertain. The CDR3 is made up of 11 amino acids. V dropped 5 bases and J dropped 1 base, with 3 bases sitting between them. Germline CDR1 and CDR2: SGHDT and YYEEEE. The CDR3 loop is CASSWNTEAFF. CDR3 nucleotides: TGTGCCAGCAGTTGGAACACTGAAGCTTTCTTT.

This chain uses TRBV10-3 with TRBJ2-5; 9 positions match TRBD2. The V segment lost 4 bases and the J segment 2 bases; nucleotides outside the gene matches: 5. Germline CDR1 ENHRY, CDR2 SYGVKD. This CDR3 region has 15 residues. CDR3 residues: CAISGAGGRQETQYF. The CDR3 nucleotides read TGTGCCATCAGTGGGGCGGGAGGGCGACAAGAGACCCAGTACTTC.

This sequence joins TRBV20-1 and TRBJ2-5, with 15 bases matching TRBD2. Germline CDR1 is DFQATT and CDR2 is SNEGSKA (reference sequence). The CDR3 is 16 residues long. V trimming: 5 bases; J trimming: 0 bases; junction bases outside the gene matches: 4. This CDR3 reads CSAAGTSGGYQETQYF. CDR3 nucleotide sequence: TGCAGTGCTGCCGGGACTAGCGGGGGGTACCAAGAGACCCAGTACTTC.

This clonotype occurred many times. The chain links TRBV20-1 to TRBJ2-3; D possibly corresponds to TRBD2 (6 bases). Trimming stripped 6 bases from V and 7 bases from J, with 14 bases between. Germline V gives CDR1 DFQATT, CDR2 SNEGSKA (reference sequence). This CDR3 is 12 amino acids long. The CDR3 protein is CSATDYLHTQYF. In nucleotides, the CDR3 is TGCAGTGCCACGGACTATCTCCATACGCAGTATTTT.

The rearrangement links TRBV7-2 to TRBJ2-3; D possibly corresponds to TRBD2 (6 bases). Trimming left V 4 bases short and J 4 bases short, with 12 bases between. Germline V lookup: CDR1 SGHTA, CDR2 FQGNSA. The CDR3 totals 14 residues. The CDR3 DNA sequence: TGTGCCAGCAGCTATGGGGGGTGGCCAGATACGCAGTATTTT. Amino acids: CASSYGGWPDTQYF.

To note about this clonotype: This sequence may be a read error, since a much larger clone differs from it by one base. J is TRBJ2-2 and V is TRBV12-3 or TRBV12-4; 7 positions agree with TRBD1. This CDR3 contains 13 residues. CDR3 sequence: CASILQGTGELFF. DNA for the CDR3: TGTGCCAGCATTTTACAGGGGACCGGGGAGCTGTTTTTT.